This is a list of T cell receptor beta chains from one sample in a study of T-cell memory formation after mild COVID-19. One entry per CDR3 protein results from TCRdb running MiXCR on the 5' RACE reads. The sample shows roughly 40,000 distinct CDR3 sequences, less than 7.5% of them seen only once. Sequenced material: PBMCs or a T cell subset sorted from them (not recorded which). Source of these receptors: a man between 18 and 35 years old who had mild COVID-19 (a few samples of this study predate the infection). Cell type and time point are not known. CDR3s leave out the opening cysteine and the closing phenylalanine or tryptophan.

v_gene,j_gene,CDR3aa
TRBV28,TRBJ2-5,AIGIADQETQY
TRBV7-9,TRBJ2-1,ASIPGGSYNEQF
TRBV4-1,TRBJ1-1,ASTRGGPTEAF
TRBV25-1,TRBJ2-2,ASSDAGGPGELF
TRBV29-1,TRBJ2-1,SVSRPPGFNEQF
TRBV5-1,TRBJ1-2,ASSFGDRGPYGYT
TRBV5-1,TRBJ2-3,ASSLWQGYRGTQY
TRBV7-2,TRBJ2-1,ASSLIAGRIEQF
TRBV7-2,TRBJ2-5,ASSPPGGVIETQY
TRBV5-1,TRBJ2-3,ASSPSTTHTDTQY
TRBV12-3/TRBV12-4,TRBJ2-3,ASRYRDGQLLGQY
TRBV5-1,TRBJ2-3,ASSLLGGQEDTQY